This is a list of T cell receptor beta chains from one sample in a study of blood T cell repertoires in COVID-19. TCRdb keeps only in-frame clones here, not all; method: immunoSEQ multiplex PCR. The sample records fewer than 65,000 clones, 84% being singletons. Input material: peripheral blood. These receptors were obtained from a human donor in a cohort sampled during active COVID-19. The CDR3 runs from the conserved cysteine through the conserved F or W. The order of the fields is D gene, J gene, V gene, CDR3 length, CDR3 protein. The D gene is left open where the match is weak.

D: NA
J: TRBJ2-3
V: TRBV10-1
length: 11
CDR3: CASSSTDTQYF

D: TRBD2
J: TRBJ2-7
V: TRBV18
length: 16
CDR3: CASSPSLAGGAYEQYF

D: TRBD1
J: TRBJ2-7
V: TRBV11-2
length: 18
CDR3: CASSGASGTGKFIYEQYF

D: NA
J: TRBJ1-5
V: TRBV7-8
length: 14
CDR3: CASSLLQGYQPQHF

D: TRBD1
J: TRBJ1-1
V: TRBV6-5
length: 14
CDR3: CASRVTGMNTEAFF

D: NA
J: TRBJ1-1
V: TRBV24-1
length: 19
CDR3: CATYSGSPFFRLNNTEAFF

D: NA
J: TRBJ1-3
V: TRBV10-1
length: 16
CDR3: CASSESKMATGNTIYF

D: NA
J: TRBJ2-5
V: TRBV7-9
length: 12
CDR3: CASRSGGETQYF

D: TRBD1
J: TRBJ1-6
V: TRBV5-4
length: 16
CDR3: CASSPGGQPGYSPLHF

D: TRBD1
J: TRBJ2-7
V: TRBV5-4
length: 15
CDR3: CASSSWGTGEHEQYF

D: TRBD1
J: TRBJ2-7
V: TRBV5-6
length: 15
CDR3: CASSLPGTGTYEQYF

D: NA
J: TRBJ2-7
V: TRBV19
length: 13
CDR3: CASTEGNRDEQYF

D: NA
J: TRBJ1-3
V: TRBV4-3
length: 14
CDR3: CASSQVGIRDTIYF

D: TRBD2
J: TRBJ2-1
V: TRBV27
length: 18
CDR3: CASSHSGRYAGGANEQFF

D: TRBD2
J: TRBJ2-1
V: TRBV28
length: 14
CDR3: CASSLSGSKNEQFF

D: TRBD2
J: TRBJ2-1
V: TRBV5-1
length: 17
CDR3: CASSLLPSGSIGNEQFF

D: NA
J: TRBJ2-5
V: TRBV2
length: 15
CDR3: CASSLNGLPRETQYF

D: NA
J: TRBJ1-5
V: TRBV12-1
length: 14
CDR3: CASGGGRSDQPQHF

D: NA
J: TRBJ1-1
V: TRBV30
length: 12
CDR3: CAWSRSSGEAFF

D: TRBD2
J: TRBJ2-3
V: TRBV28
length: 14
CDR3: CASMLAGASDTQYF

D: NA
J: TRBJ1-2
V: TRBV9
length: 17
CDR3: CASSSPGAGISLYGYTF

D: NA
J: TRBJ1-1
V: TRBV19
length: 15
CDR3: CASSRRDTAGTEAFF

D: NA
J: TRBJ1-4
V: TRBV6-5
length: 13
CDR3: CASRPGGNEKLFF

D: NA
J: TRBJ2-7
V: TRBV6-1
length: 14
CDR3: CASSEVGRSNEQYF

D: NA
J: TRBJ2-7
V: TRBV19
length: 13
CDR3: CASSTGADYEQYF

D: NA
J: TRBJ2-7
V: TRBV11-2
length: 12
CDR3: CASSYNSYEQYF

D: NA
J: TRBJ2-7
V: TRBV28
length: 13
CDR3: CASSSKNFYEQYF

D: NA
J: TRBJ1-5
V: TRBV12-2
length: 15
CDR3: CASRPLNYSNQPQHF

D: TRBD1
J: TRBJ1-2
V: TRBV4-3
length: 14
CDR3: CASSQGNRGGGYTF

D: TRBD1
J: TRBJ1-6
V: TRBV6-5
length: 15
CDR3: CASNPDRGYNSPLHF

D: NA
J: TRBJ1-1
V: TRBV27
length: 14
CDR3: CASSHPGQNTEAFF

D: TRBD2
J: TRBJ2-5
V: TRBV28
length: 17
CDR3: CASSSPAGGSYQETQYF

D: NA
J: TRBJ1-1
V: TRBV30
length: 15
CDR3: CAWRWGENMNTEAFF

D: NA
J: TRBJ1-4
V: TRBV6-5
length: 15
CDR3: CASSFRGGGYEKLFF

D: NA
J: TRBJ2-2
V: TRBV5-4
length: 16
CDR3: CASSLFLGQGTGELFF

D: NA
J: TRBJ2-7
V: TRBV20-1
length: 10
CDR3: CSLQHYEQYF

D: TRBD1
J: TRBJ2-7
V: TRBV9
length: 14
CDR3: CASSRTGGSYEQYF

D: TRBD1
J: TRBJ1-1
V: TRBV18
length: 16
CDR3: CASSPQGAKSGTEAFF

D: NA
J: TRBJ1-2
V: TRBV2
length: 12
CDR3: CASRTDSYGYTF

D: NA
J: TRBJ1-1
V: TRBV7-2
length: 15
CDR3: CASTQVGGGNTEAFF